These T cell receptor beta chains were read from a single sample in a study of blood T cell repertoires in COVID-19. The assay was immunoSEQ multiplex PCR, and TCRdb's table has in-frame clones only and misses some. The repertoire holds about 43,000 clones, approximately 86% seen once, with approximately 15% in the top ten. The sequenced material came from peripheral blood. The source of these receptors is a man aged 55 to 70 with active COVID-19. The CDR3 runs from the conserved cysteine through the conserved F or W. The order of the fields is J gene, V gene, clone size, D gene, CDR3 DNA, CDR3 protein. A D gene is named only where the DNA matches it firmly. Size is omitted from some rows. Given values are once, few, many or a class for expanded clones.

J gene: TRBJ2-5; V gene: TRBV7-2; clone size: NA; D gene: NA; CDR3 DNA: TGTGCCAGCAGCTTAGCCCGGGGAGAGACCCAGTACTTC; CDR3 protein: CASSLARGETQYF
J gene: TRBJ2-1; V gene: TRBV2; clone size: once; D gene: TRBD1; CDR3 DNA: TGTGCCAGCGGGGTGTTGGGGGGAACAGGGGGCAATGAGCAGTTCTTC; CDR3 protein: CASGVLGGTGGNEQFF
J gene: TRBJ2-1; V gene: TRBV6-2/TRBV6-3; clone size: NA; D gene: TRBD2; CDR3 DNA: TGTGCCAGCAGTTACTTGGCTAGCGGGAAATCTGAGCAGTTCTTC; CDR3 protein: CASSYLASGKSEQFF
J gene: TRBJ2-3; V gene: TRBV2; clone size: NA; D gene: NA; CDR3 DNA: TGTGCCAGCCTCCGGGACACCGGCACAGATACGCAGTATTTT; CDR3 protein: CASLRDTGTDTQYF
J gene: TRBJ2-6; V gene: TRBV7-6; clone size: NA; D gene: TRBD1; CDR3 DNA: TGTGCCAGCAGCCGGGACAGGGGGCGCGGGGCCAACGTCCTGACTTTC; CDR3 protein: CASSRDRGRGANVLTF
J gene: TRBJ2-1; V gene: TRBV28; clone size: NA; D gene: TRBD2; CDR3 DNA: TGTGCCAGCACCCTGGGCGGGGGGGCCCACAATGAGCAGTTCTTC; CDR3 protein: CASTLGGGAHNEQFF
J gene: TRBJ1-2; V gene: TRBV7-2; clone size: NA; D gene: TRBD1; CDR3 DNA: TGTGCCAGCAGCTTAGCGCGGACAGGGGGCAATGGCTACACCTTC; CDR3 protein: CASSLARTGGNGYTF
J gene: TRBJ1-4; V gene: TRBV27; clone size: once; D gene: NA; CDR3 DNA: TGTGCCAGCAGGTCAGGGGCGATCAATGAAAAACTGTTTTTT; CDR3 protein: CASRSGAINEKLFF
J gene: TRBJ2-1; V gene: TRBV24-1; clone size: once; D gene: TRBD2; CDR3 DNA: TGTGCCACCAGTGATCCTAGCGGGAGGGTAAGTGAGCAGTTCTTC; CDR3 protein: CATSDPSGRVSEQFF
J gene: TRBJ1-1; V gene: TRBV15; clone size: NA; D gene: NA; CDR3 DNA: TGTGCCACCAGCAGAGATAATAGATATATGAACACTGAAGCTTTCTTT; CDR3 protein: CATSRDNRYMNTEAFF
J gene: TRBJ2-1; V gene: TRBV19; clone size: NA; D gene: TRBD2; CDR3 DNA: TGTGCCAGTAGTCCATGGACTAGCGGCAAATACAATGAGCAGTTCTTC; CDR3 protein: CASSPWTSGKYNEQFF
J gene: TRBJ1-6; V gene: TRBV11-2; clone size: NA; D gene: NA; CDR3 DNA: TGTGCCAGCAGCTCACGGGGAGGTTCTTGGAATTCACCCCTCCACTTT; CDR3 protein: CASSSRGGSWNSPLHF
J gene: TRBJ2-1; V gene: TRBV28; clone size: NA; D gene: NA; CDR3 DNA: TGTGCCAGCAAGAGGGACTCCTACAATGAGCAGTTCTTC; CDR3 protein: CASKRDSYNEQFF
J gene: TRBJ2-7; V gene: TRBV7-2; clone size: NA; D gene: TRBD2; CDR3 DNA: TGTGCCAGCTCGCTAGCGGCGAAGTCCTACGAGCAGTACTTC; CDR3 protein: CASSLAAKSYEQYF
J gene: TRBJ2-7; V gene: TRBV5-1; clone size: NA; D gene: TRBD2; CDR3 DNA: TGCGCCAGCAGCTTAGAGAGCGGGAGATTCGACGAGCAGTACTTC; CDR3 protein: CASSLESGRFDEQYF
J gene: TRBJ2-7; V gene: TRBV6-2/TRBV6-3; clone size: NA; D gene: NA; CDR3 DNA: TGTGCCAGCAGTTCACAGTCCTACGAGCAGTACTTC; CDR3 protein: CASSSQSYEQYF
J gene: TRBJ2-1; V gene: TRBV7-9; clone size: NA; D gene: TRBD2; CDR3 DNA: TGTGCCAGCAGCCCGCCCCCTAGCGGGGGGATATACAATGAGCAGTTCTTC; CDR3 protein: CASSPPPSGGIYNEQFF
J gene: TRBJ1-4; V gene: TRBV28; clone size: NA; D gene: NA; CDR3 DNA: TGTGCCAGCAGCTTCGCGGGGGGGGAGAGTGAAAAACTGTTTTTT; CDR3 protein: CASSFAGGESEKLFF
J gene: TRBJ1-6; V gene: TRBV30; clone size: few; D gene: TRBD1; CDR3 DNA: TGTGCCTGGGCCGGGACAGAATCCCCCCACTATAATTCACCCCTCCACTTT; CDR3 protein: CAWAGTESPHYNSPLHF
J gene: TRBJ2-2; V gene: TRBV11-2; clone size: NA; D gene: NA; CDR3 DNA: TGTGCCAGCAGCTTAGATACTAACAGGGTCAGGCTGTTTTTT; CDR3 protein: CASSLDTNRVRLFF
J gene: TRBJ2-7; V gene: TRBV6-5; clone size: NA; D gene: NA; CDR3 DNA: TGTGCCAGCACCCCAGGATCCTCCTACGAGCAGTACTTC; CDR3 protein: CASTPGSSYEQYF
J gene: TRBJ2-5; V gene: TRBV11-2; clone size: NA; D gene: TRBD1; CDR3 DNA: TGTGCCAGCAGCTTCCGGACAGGGGTCCGAGAGACCCAGTACTTC; CDR3 protein: CASSFRTGVRETQYF
J gene: TRBJ2-4; V gene: TRBV7-3; clone size: NA; D gene: TRBD2; CDR3 DNA: TGTGCCAGCAGCCCGGGACTAGCGGGGGGGCTGGACAAAAACATTCAGTACTTC; CDR3 protein: CASSPGLAGGLDKNIQYF
J gene: TRBJ1-5; V gene: TRBV29-1; clone size: NA; D gene: NA; CDR3 DNA: TGCAGCGTTGAAGACGGGAATCAGCCCCAGCATTTT; CDR3 protein: CSVEDGNQPQHF
J gene: TRBJ2-3; V gene: TRBV5-1; clone size: NA; D gene: NA; CDR3 DNA: TGCGCCAGCAGCTTGGGGGCAGGGTATGAAGATACGCAGTATTTT; CDR3 protein: CASSLGAGYEDTQYF